This TCR beta chain derives from a study of CD4 and CD8 cells across lung adenocarcinoma regions. TCRdb ran MiXCR on the PCR reads and lists one entry per CDR3 protein. The repertoire holds under 20,000 distinct CDR3 sequences, with under 60% as singletons. CDR3 size: 16 residues. V lost 3 bases, J lost 3 bases, and 9 bases stayed unmatched. CDR1 MGHDK and CDR2 SYGVNS come from the germline V gene. Samples came from patients with localized non-small cell lung adenocarcinoma. This sequence joins TRBV25-1 and TRBJ2-3; 7 nucleotides match TRBD1. Input material: CD8+ T cells from the center of a lung tumor. This TCR was sampled from a female donor with lung adenocarcinoma. The CD4 and CD8 labels of this study may be unreliable. The chain's CDR3 is CASSDPGQVGTDTQYF. CDR3 bases: TGTGCCAGCAGTGACCCCGGACAGGTGGGGACAGATACGCAGTATTTT.